Sequencing of this T cell receptor beta chain was carried out in a study of vaccination effects on CD4 cells after COVID-19. Notes on the study in general: Nearly all vaccine-induced clones in healthy recipients recognized only SARS-CoV-2. Marked clonal contraction was seen late after vaccination (in both infection- and vaccine-induced clones).

In regard to this clone: Its target is not known.

There are 16 residues in the CDR3. Germline CDR1 reads SGHVS; CDR2 reads FQNEAQ. Losses at the gene ends were 2 bases for V and 2 bases for J; bases not matched to a gene: 6. TCRdb's copy holds only in-frame clones and misses some; the assay was immunoSEQ multiplex PCR. The sample lists around 30,000 clones; approximately 61% were seen once. Antigen-specific CD4+ T cell clonotypes were called by their expansion after viral peptide-pool culture in ViraFEST. After roughly ten days in culture, the CD4+ T cells were isolated. Each well held two million PBMC cultured with 7.5 to 10 ug/ml peptides and roughly 10 IU/ml IL-2.

This sequence originates from a human donor who received a COVID-19 vaccine. Here the sequenced sample was CD4+ T cells from PBMCs cultured with HCoV-229E spike peptides, taken before COVID-19 vaccination. The chain uses TRBV7-8 and TRBJ1-5, with TRBD1 identical over 7 bases. For the CDR3, the DNA is TGTGCCAGCAGCTTATCGACAGGGTTCGGCAATCAGCCCCAGCATTTT. Encoded protein: CASSLSTGFGNQPQHF.